This TCR beta chain was retrieved from a study of blood T cell repertoires in COVID-19. At the level of the study: The study drew acute and convalescent COVID-19 samples from the United States, Italy and Spain. The analysed material was cDNA or gDNA that came from T cells, B-cell-depleted T cells, or PBMCs.

This CDR3 is 13 amino acids long. Trimming took 5 bases from V and 11 from J; bases not matched to a gene: 10. Per the authors' pipeline: Estimation of nucleated cell counts relied on the amplification of reference gene primers. TCRdb keeps only in-frame clones here, not all; method: immunoSEQ multiplex PCR. V, J and clone size derive from that table, while D and trimming were established from the DNA sequence. This table has 68,000 or so clones, under 85% appearing once. Source material: peripheral blood. The sequence came from a woman in her fifties or sixties with acute or convalescent COVID-19. The V and J genes are TRBV12-3 or TRBV12-4 and TRBJ1-1; TRBD1 agrees at 8 bases. CDR3 coding DNA: TGTGCCAGCAGTATGGACAGGGCCGGGTGGGCTTTCTTT. Protein: CASSMDRAGWAFF.